What follows are 10 T cell receptor beta chains derived from one specimen sequenced in a study of cytomegalovirus exposure and HLA in healthy donors. In the PCR, 60 Vbeta and 13 Jbeta primers were used. Repertoires were generated with immunoSEQ multiplex PCR, while TCRdb's copy carries only in-frame clones and drops some. The data contain over 65,000 clones, approximately 79% of them seen just once; the ten biggest clones take up roughly 13%. Sequenced: PBMCs. Receptors were obtained from a human donor in good health.

This clone showed up many times. This rearrangement joins TRBV4-2 to TRBJ2-7, with 14 bases identical to TRBD2. V lost 5 bases, J lost 3 bases, and 3 bases stayed unmatched. Germline V lookup: CDR1 LGHNA, CDR2 YNFKEQ. The CDR3 runs to 15 residues. The CDR3 sequence: CASSWGLAGDYEQYF. CDR3 nucleotides: TGTGCCAGCAGCTGGGGACTAGCGGGGGACTACGAGCAGTACTTC.

This chain uses TRBV5-8 with TRBJ1-1; D gene unclear. V was cut by 2 bases and J by 7 bases, with 3 bases left in between. In germline, CDR1 is SGHTS, CDR2 YDEGEE. This CDR3 region has 10 residues. This chain's CDR3 is CASSLHEAFF. CDR3 bases: TGTGCCAGCAGCTTACATGAAGCTTTCTTT. The whole variable domain, remainder taken from reference TRBV5-8 and TRBJ1-1, is EAGVTQSPTHLIKTRGQQATLRCSPISGHTSVYWYQQALGLGLQFLLWYDEGEERNRGNFPPRFSGRQFPNYSSELNVNALELEDSALYLCASSLHEAFFGQGTRLTVV.

The genes are TRBV7-9 and TRBJ1-2, with D possibly TRBD1 on 6 matching bases. CDR1 and CDR2 (germline): SEHNR, FQNEAQ (reference sequence). The V gene lost 8 bases and the J gene lost 7 bases, with 17 bases spanning the gap. This CDR3 contains 13 residues. The DNA of the CDR3 is TGTGCCAGCCAGACGGGACACGACCGTGGCTACACCTTC. It codes for CASQTGHDRGYTF.

The V and J genes are TRBV6-6 and TRBJ1-5; 7 nucleotides align to TRBD1. Looked up from germline, CDR1 is MNHNY and CDR2 is SVGAGI (reference sequence). The CDR3 consists of 15 residues. The V and J ends lost 6 bases and 1 base, in that order; junction bases with no gene match: 6. CDR3 amino acids: CASRYTGESNQPQHF. The CDR3 nucleotides read TGTGCCAGCAGATATACAGGGGAGAGCAATCAGCCCCAGCATTTT.

The rearrangement uses TRBV4-1 and TRBJ1-5, with 8 bases matching TRBD1. The CDR3 is 15 amino acids. V was pared by 4 bases and J by 5 bases, with 7 bases of the junction left unmatched. The germline gives CDR1 MGHRA, CDR2 YSYEKL. DNA for the CDR3: TGCGCCAGCAGCCTGTCCGGACAGGGACATCAGCCCCAGCATTTT. Its translation: CASSLSGQGHQPQHF.

V gene TRBV9 combines with J gene TRBJ2-2; D unclear. This CDR3 is built from 14 residues. Trimming took off 4 bases at V and 4 bases at J, with 11 bases between the two ends. Germline V CDR1 and CDR2: SGDLS, YYNGEE. Written as DNA, the CDR3 is TGTGCCAGCAGCCCTCAGATTTCCACCGGGGAGCTGTTTTTT. It encodes CASSPQISTGELFF.

V gene TRBV6-1 combines with J gene TRBJ1-5; TRBD1 agrees at 7 bases. The V gene end was trimmed by 7 bases and the J gene end by 10 bases; junction bases not matched to a gene: 16. Germline CDR1 is MNHNS and CDR2 is SASEGT. The CDR3 loop spans 15 amino acids. The DNA of the CDR3 is TGTGCCAGCATCCCACTAGGAGGGGACAGCAGCCCCCAGCATTTT. It translates to CASIPLGGDSSPQHF.

J is TRBJ1-2 and V is TRBV18; D gene unclear. The germline V gene encodes CDR1 KGHSH and CDR2 LQKENI. The germline V and J ends were trimmed by 3 bases and 2 bases, with 16 bases remaining between them. The CDR3 has 16 amino acids. Written as DNA, the CDR3 is TGTGCCAGCTCACCGACCGGGATCAGGTTAAACTATGGCTACACCTTC. Its translation: CASSPTGIRLNYGYTF.

The rearrangement links TRBV19 to TRBJ2-1; 8 positions agree with TRBD2. This CDR3 has 15 residues. Per germline, CDR1 LNHDA and CDR2 SQIVND (reference sequence). V was clipped by 4 bases and J by 3 bases; unmatched bases: 5. The CDR3 sequence: CASSTWTSSYNEQFF. DNA for the CDR3: TGTGCCAGTAGTACCTGGACTAGCAGCTACAATGAGCAGTTCTTC.

This clone was seen a few times. The chain recombines TRBV6-6 with TRBJ1-6; 9 bases align to TRBD1. The CDR3 covers 15 residues. J was trimmed by 10 bases and V by 6 bases; bases with no gene match: 10. The V gene's germline CDR1 is MNHNY and CDR2 SVGAGI (reference sequence). The CDR3 nucleotides are TGTGCCAGCAGGCACCGGGACAGGGTAGGGTCACCCCTCCACTTT. Translating gives CASRHRDRVGSPLHF.